A selection of T cell receptor beta chains follows, all from one sample in a study of T cell repertoires in cytomegalovirus infection. TCRdb reanalysed the reads using MiXCR and keeps one entry per CDR3 protein. In the table there are 560,000 or so distinct CDR3 sequences, more than 15% of which are singletons. The sequenced material came from CD8+ T cells from PBMCs. All receptors come from a human donor in good health (CMV status not recorded). Some clones in this sample may be carry-over from other donors' samples. CDR3s include the opening cysteine and the closing phenylalanine or tryptophan. The order of the fields is J gene, clone size, D gene, V gene, CDR3 DNA, CDR3 protein. The D gene is left open where the match is weak. Clone size is stated in some rows and not others, as once, few, many or a class when expanded.

j_gene: TRBJ2-1
abundance: few
d_gene: .
v_gene: TRBV25-1
CDR3nt: TGTGCCAGCAGTGGTACGACGGCGAGCTCCTACAATGAGCAGTTCTTC
CDR3aa: CASSGTTASSYNEQFF

j_gene: TRBJ1-1
abundance: few
d_gene: .
v_gene: TRBV5-4
CDR3nt: TGTGCCAGCAGCTTTTGGGGGTTTTACACTGAAGCTTTCTTT
CDR3aa: CASSFWGFYTEAFF

j_gene: TRBJ2-3
abundance: many
d_gene: .
v_gene: TRBV7-9
CDR3nt: TGTGCCGGGGGGCTCCCGGCCGATACGCAGTATTTT
CDR3aa: CAGGLPADTQYF

j_gene: TRBJ2-7
abundance: few
d_gene: TRBD2
v_gene: TRBV5-5
CDR3nt: TGTGCCAGCAGCCCCGGGACTAGCGGGGGGCCCTCCTACGAGCAGTACTTC
CDR3aa: CASSPGTSGGPSYEQYF

j_gene: TRBJ1-4
abundance: many
d_gene: .
v_gene: TRBV2
CDR3nt: TGTGCCAGGAGAACGACTAATGAAAAACTGTTTTTT
CDR3aa: CARRTTNEKLFF

j_gene: TRBJ2-2
abundance: .
d_gene: .
v_gene: TRBV29-1
CDR3nt: TGCAGCGTTGACGGTGGGAACACCGGGGAGCTGTTTTTT
CDR3aa: CSVDGGNTGELFF

j_gene: TRBJ2-7
abundance: .
d_gene: .
v_gene: TRBV24-1
CDR3nt: TGTGCCACCAGTGGACCTGGACACCCCTACGAGCAGTACTTC
CDR3aa: CATSGPGHPYEQYF

j_gene: TRBJ2-1
abundance: .
d_gene: TRBD1
v_gene: TRBV5-6
CDR3nt: TGTGCCAGCAGCGAGGGGACAGGGCTTAATGAGCAGTTCTTC
CDR3aa: CASSEGTGLNEQFF

j_gene: TRBJ2-3
abundance: many
d_gene: .
v_gene: TRBV12-3/TRBV12-4
CDR3nt: TGTGCCACCTCAAGCACAGATACGCAGTATTTT
CDR3aa: CATSSTDTQYF

j_gene: TRBJ2-2
abundance: many
d_gene: TRBD1
v_gene: TRBV7-9
CDR3nt: TGTGCCAGCAGCTTAGGACCGGGACAGGGGGCCGGCGGGGAGCTGTTTTTT
CDR3aa: CASSLGPGQGAGGELFF

j_gene: TRBJ2-7
abundance: many
d_gene: .
v_gene: TRBV7-9
CDR3nt: TGTGCCAGCAGCCCAGGACTTGGGCTTGACGAGCAGTACTTC
CDR3aa: CASSPGLGLDEQYF

j_gene: TRBJ2-2
abundance: .
d_gene: TRBD1
v_gene: TRBV10-3
CDR3nt: TGTGCCTTCGGGGCGCGGAAGGGGACAGCCAACACCGGGGAGCTGTTTTTT
CDR3aa: CAFGARKGTANTGELFF

j_gene: TRBJ2-1
abundance: few
d_gene: .
v_gene: TRBV20-1
CDR3nt: TGCAGTGCTAGAGATCTGGCGGGACGTGTAAATGAGCAGTTCTTC
CDR3aa: CSARDLAGRVNEQFF

j_gene: TRBJ2-3
abundance: .
d_gene: .
v_gene: TRBV19
CDR3nt: TGTGCCAGTAGTATAGGGAGGAAACACAACACATATACGCAGTATTTT
CDR3aa: CASSIGRKHNTYTQYF

j_gene: TRBJ1-6
abundance: many
d_gene: .
v_gene: TRBV6-5
CDR3nt: TGTGCCAGCAGTAACCGAGGGAGCAATTCACCCCTCCACTTT
CDR3aa: CASSNRGSNSPLHF

j_gene: TRBJ2-1
abundance: few
d_gene: TRBD1
v_gene: TRBV7-9
CDR3nt: TGTGCCAGCAGCCCCGTTCCCACGGACAGGGGTAATGAGCAGTTCTTC
CDR3aa: CASSPVPTDRGNEQFF

j_gene: TRBJ2-2
abundance: .
d_gene: .
v_gene: TRBV20-1
CDR3nt: TGCAGTGCTAGAGATCGAAGCAACACCGGGGAGCTGTTTTTT
CDR3aa: CSARDRSNTGELFF

j_gene: TRBJ2-2
abundance: .
d_gene: TRBD1
v_gene: TRBV28
CDR3nt: TGTGCCAGCAGTTTCCGGGACAGCACCGGGGAGCTGTTTTTT
CDR3aa: CASSFRDSTGELFF

j_gene: TRBJ1-1
abundance: .
d_gene: .
v_gene: TRBV27
CDR3nt: TGTGCCAGCAGTTTAAAGGGGAAAGCTTTCTTT
CDR3aa: CASSLKGKAFF

j_gene: TRBJ1-1
abundance: .
d_gene: TRBD1
v_gene: TRBV24-1
CDR3nt: TGTGCCACCAGACCCAGGGGGCAGGGGACTGAAGCTTTCTTT
CDR3aa: CATRPRGQGTEAFF

j_gene: TRBJ2-5
abundance: few
d_gene: .
v_gene: TRBV11-2
CDR3nt: TGTGCCAGCAGCTTAGTGGCATCGGGGGAAGAGACCCAGTACTTC
CDR3aa: CASSLVASGEETQYF

j_gene: TRBJ2-5
abundance: few
d_gene: .
v_gene: TRBV20-1
CDR3nt: TGCAGTGCTAGAGGGCGGAGGGAGTATGAGACCCAGTACTTC
CDR3aa: CSARGRREYETQYF

j_gene: TRBJ2-7
abundance: few
d_gene: .
v_gene: TRBV5-6
CDR3nt: TGTGCCAGCAGCTTTGGGGTTGTGGCGTACGAGCAGTACTTC
CDR3aa: CASSFGVVAYEQYF

j_gene: TRBJ2-2
abundance: many
d_gene: .
v_gene: TRBV6-1
CDR3nt: TGTGCCAGCAGTACCACAACCGGGTCAAACACCGGGGAGCTGTTTTTT
CDR3aa: CASSTTTGSNTGELFF

j_gene: TRBJ2-7
abundance: many
d_gene: .
v_gene: TRBV6-1
CDR3nt: TGTGCCAGCAGTGAACTGGGTACGGGAGTGGTTTACGAGCAGTACTTC
CDR3aa: CASSELGTGVVYEQYF

j_gene: TRBJ1-5
abundance: few
d_gene: .
v_gene: TRBV10-2
CDR3nt: TGCGCCAGCAGTGAGAGTTACGGTTATAGCAATCAGCCCCAGCATTTT
CDR3aa: CASSESYGYSNQPQHF

j_gene: TRBJ2-5
abundance: .
d_gene: .
v_gene: TRBV29-1
CDR3nt: TGCAGCGGGGTCCAAGAGACCCAGTACTTC
CDR3aa: CSGVQETQYF

j_gene: TRBJ1-6
abundance: few
d_gene: TRBD1
v_gene: TRBV2
CDR3nt: TGTGCCAGCAGTGCCAGCAGGACAGGGCATAATTCACCCCTCCACTTT
CDR3aa: CASSASRTGHNSPLHF

j_gene: TRBJ2-7
abundance: .
d_gene: .
v_gene: TRBV7-8
CDR3nt: TGTGCAAGCAGCATTCCGACATTTCCCTACGAGCAGTACTTC
CDR3aa: CASSIPTFPYEQYF

j_gene: TRBJ1-5
abundance: few
d_gene: .
v_gene: TRBV29-1
CDR3nt: TGCAGCACTCTTGAGGCAGGGACTAATCAGCCCCAGCATTTT
CDR3aa: CSTLEAGTNQPQHF

j_gene: TRBJ2-5
abundance: many
d_gene: TRBD1
v_gene: TRBV7-8
CDR3nt: TGTGCCAGCAGCTTGCAAACAGGGGTAGAGACCCAGTACTTC
CDR3aa: CASSLQTGVETQYF

j_gene: TRBJ1-5
abundance: few
d_gene: .
v_gene: TRBV11-3
CDR3nt: TGTGCCAGCAGCCCCGGGACGGACAAGGATCAGCCCCAGCATTTT
CDR3aa: CASSPGTDKDQPQHF

j_gene: TRBJ2-2
abundance: many
d_gene: .
v_gene: TRBV6-2/TRBV6-3
CDR3nt: TGTGCCAGCAGTTACAGGGGGACGGCCGGGGAGCTGTTTTTT
CDR3aa: CASSYRGTAGELFF

j_gene: TRBJ2-7
abundance: few
d_gene: .
v_gene: TRBV27
CDR3nt: TGTGCCAGCAGTCCCCGTGGGCGGGGAACCTACGAGCAGTACTTC
CDR3aa: CASSPRGRGTYEQYF

j_gene: TRBJ2-7
abundance: .
d_gene: .
v_gene: TRBV2
CDR3nt: TGTGCCAGCAGTGGCCGGACAGAACGCTACGAGCAGTACTTC
CDR3aa: CASSGRTERYEQYF

j_gene: TRBJ1-5
abundance: .
d_gene: .
v_gene: TRBV28
CDR3nt: TGTGCCAGCAGGGACCTAAGGGGCGGGAGCAATCAGCCCCAGCATTTT
CDR3aa: CASRDLRGGSNQPQHF

j_gene: TRBJ2-1
abundance: few
d_gene: .
v_gene: TRBV15
CDR3nt: TGTGCCACCAGCGTGCAGGGCGGTGAGCAGTTCTTC
CDR3aa: CATSVQGGEQFF

j_gene: TRBJ2-7
abundance: many
d_gene: TRBD2
v_gene: TRBV5-6
CDR3nt: TGTGCCAGCAGCTTAATCACCAAGACTAGCGGCTCCTACGAGCAGTACTTC
CDR3aa: CASSLITKTSGSYEQYF

j_gene: TRBJ2-1
abundance: .
d_gene: .
v_gene: TRBV5-1
CDR3nt: TGCGCCAGCAGCTTGGGTGGCTGGACAGAATACAATGAGCAGTTCTTC
CDR3aa: CASSLGGWTEYNEQFF

j_gene: TRBJ2-2
abundance: .
d_gene: TRBD1
v_gene: TRBV7-9
CDR3nt: TGTGCCAGCAGCCGCGGACAGGGGCCCTTCGTGCTGTTTTTT
CDR3aa: CASSRGQGPFVLFF

j_gene: TRBJ2-5
abundance: many
d_gene: .
v_gene: TRBV6-4
CDR3nt: TGTGCCAGCAGTGAGTATGGAGGCCAAGAGACCCAGTACTTC
CDR3aa: CASSEYGGQETQYF

j_gene: TRBJ2-6
abundance: many
d_gene: TRBD2
v_gene: TRBV7-8
CDR3nt: TGTGCCAGCAGCCTCGAAGGGACTAGCGGGACCCTCTCTGGGGCCAACGTCCTGACTTTC
CDR3aa: CASSLEGTSGTLSGANVLTF

j_gene: TRBJ2-5
abundance: .
d_gene: TRBD1
v_gene: TRBV20-1
CDR3nt: TGCAGTGCTAGGGTTACCGGGACAGCACAAGAGACCCAGTACTTC
CDR3aa: CSARVTGTAQETQYF

j_gene: TRBJ2-7
abundance: .
d_gene: TRBD2
v_gene: TRBV19
CDR3nt: TGTGCCAGTAGTATCCTAGCGGGTAGATACGAGCAGTACTTC
CDR3aa: CASSILAGRYEQYF

j_gene: TRBJ2-7
abundance: few
d_gene: TRBD2
v_gene: TRBV3-1
CDR3nt: TGTGCCAGCAGCCATGGGACTAGCGGCTACGAGCAGTACTTC
CDR3aa: CASSHGTSGYEQYF

j_gene: TRBJ2-1
abundance: few
d_gene: TRBD1
v_gene: TRBV10-3
CDR3nt: TGTGCCATCAGTGAGCCCGACAGGGGGGATGAGCAGTTCTTC
CDR3aa: CAISEPDRGDEQFF

j_gene: TRBJ2-1
abundance: few
d_gene: .
v_gene: TRBV6-1
CDR3nt: TGTGCCGTCGGACGTTCGGGCCACAATGAGCAGTTCTTC
CDR3aa: CAVGRSGHNEQFF

j_gene: TRBJ2-7
abundance: many
d_gene: .
v_gene: TRBV12-3/TRBV12-4
CDR3nt: TGTGCCAGCAGCTTCTCCTACGAGCAGTACTTC
CDR3aa: CASSFSYEQYF

j_gene: TRBJ2-3
abundance: .
d_gene: TRBD2
v_gene: TRBV20-1
CDR3nt: TGCAGTGCTGGCGAACCCGTCCTAGCGGGGGGCACAGATACGCAGTATTTT
CDR3aa: CSAGEPVLAGGTDTQYF

j_gene: TRBJ2-1
abundance: .
d_gene: TRBD1
v_gene: TRBV6-5
CDR3nt: TGTGCCAGCAGTTACTCGATGGCAGGGGGAGTTCTAGAGCAGTTCTTC
CDR3aa: CASSYSMAGGVLEQFF

j_gene: TRBJ2-1
abundance: .
d_gene: TRBD2
v_gene: TRBV4-1
CDR3nt: TGCGCCAGCAGCCCGCAGCGGGGGGACAATGAGCAGTTCTTC
CDR3aa: CASSPQRGDNEQFF

j_gene: TRBJ2-3
abundance: .
d_gene: .
v_gene: TRBV28
CDR3nt: TGTGCCAGCAGTTTAACGGGAGAGGCAGATACGCAGTATTTT
CDR3aa: CASSLTGEADTQYF

j_gene: TRBJ1-1
abundance: .
d_gene: .
v_gene: TRBV6-4
CDR3nt: TGTGCCAGCAGTACGTCCCCAGGCACTGAAGCTTTCTTT
CDR3aa: CASSTSPGTEAFF